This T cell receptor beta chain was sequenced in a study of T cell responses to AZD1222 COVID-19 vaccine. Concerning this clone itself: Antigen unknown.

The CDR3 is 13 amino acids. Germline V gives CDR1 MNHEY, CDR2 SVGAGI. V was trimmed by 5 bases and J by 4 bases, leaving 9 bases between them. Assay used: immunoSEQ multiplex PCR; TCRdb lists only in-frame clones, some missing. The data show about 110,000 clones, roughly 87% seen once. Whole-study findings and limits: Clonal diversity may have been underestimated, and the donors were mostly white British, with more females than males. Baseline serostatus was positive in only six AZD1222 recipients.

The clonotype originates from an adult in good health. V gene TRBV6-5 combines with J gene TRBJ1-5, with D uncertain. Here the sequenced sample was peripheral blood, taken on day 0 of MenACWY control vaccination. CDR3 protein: CASSPKRNQPQHF. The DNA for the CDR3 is TGTGCCAGCAGTCCTAAGAGAAATCAGCCCCAGCATTTT.